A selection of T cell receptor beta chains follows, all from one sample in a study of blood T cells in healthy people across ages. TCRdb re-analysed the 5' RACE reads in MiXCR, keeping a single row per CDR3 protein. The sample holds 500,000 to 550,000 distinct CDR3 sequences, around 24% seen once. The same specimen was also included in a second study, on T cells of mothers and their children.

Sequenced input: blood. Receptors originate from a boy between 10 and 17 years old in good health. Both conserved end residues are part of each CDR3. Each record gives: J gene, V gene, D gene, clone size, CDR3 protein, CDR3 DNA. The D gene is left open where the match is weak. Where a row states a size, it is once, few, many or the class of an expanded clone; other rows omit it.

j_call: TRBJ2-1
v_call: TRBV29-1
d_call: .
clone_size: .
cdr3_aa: CSGVAGQEQFF
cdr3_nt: TGCAGCGGCGTAGCCGGGCAGGAGCAGTTCTTC

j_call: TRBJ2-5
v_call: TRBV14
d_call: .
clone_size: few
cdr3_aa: CASSQDEGLRQETQYF
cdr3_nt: TGTGCCAGCAGCCAAGACGAGGGACTCCGGCAAGAGACCCAGTACTTC

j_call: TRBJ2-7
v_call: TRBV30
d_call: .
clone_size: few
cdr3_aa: CAWSGGAGFKEQYF
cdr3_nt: TGTGCCTGGAGCGGCGGCGCAGGATTTAAAGAGCAGTACTTC

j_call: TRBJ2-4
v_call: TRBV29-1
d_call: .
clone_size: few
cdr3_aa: CSVLIPLGKNIQYF
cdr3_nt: TGCAGCGTTTTGATCCCGTTGGGCAAAAACATTCAGTACTTC

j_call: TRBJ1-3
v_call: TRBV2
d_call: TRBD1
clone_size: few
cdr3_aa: CASSDRGIGNTIYF
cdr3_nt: TGTGCCAGCAGTGACAGGGGGATAGGAAACACCATATATTTT

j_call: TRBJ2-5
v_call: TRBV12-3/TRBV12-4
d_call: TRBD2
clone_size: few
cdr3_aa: CASRETSGTQETQYF
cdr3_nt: TGTGCCAGCAGGGAGACTAGCGGCACACAAGAGACCCAGTACTTC

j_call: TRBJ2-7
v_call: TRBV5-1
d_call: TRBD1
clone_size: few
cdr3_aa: CASSLAELQGARLYEQYF
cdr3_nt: TGCGCCAGCAGCTTGGCGGAGCTACAGGGGGCTAGACTCTACGAGCAGTACTTC

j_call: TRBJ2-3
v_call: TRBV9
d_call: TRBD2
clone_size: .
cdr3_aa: CASSPHRLAESTDTQYF
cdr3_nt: TGTGCCAGCAGCCCCCACCGCCTAGCGGAAAGCACAGATACGCAGTATTTT

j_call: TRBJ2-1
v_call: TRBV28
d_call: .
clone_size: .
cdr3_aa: CASSLEGRRSSYNEQFF
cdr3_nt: TGTGCCAGCAGTTTAGAGGGCAGGAGGAGCTCCTACAATGAGCAGTTCTTC

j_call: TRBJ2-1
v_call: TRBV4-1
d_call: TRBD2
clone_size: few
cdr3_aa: CASSQEGRETNEQFF
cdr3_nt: TGCGCCAGCAGCCAAGAAGGGCGGGAGACAAATGAGCAGTTCTTC

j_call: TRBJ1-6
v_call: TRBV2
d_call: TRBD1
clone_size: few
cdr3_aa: CASRGGDSSYNSPLHF
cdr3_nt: TGTGCCAGCAGAGGTGGGGACAGCTCCTATAATTCACCCCTCCACTTT

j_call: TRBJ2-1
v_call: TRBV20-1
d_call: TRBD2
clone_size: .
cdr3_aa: CSAEEGTSAYNEQFF
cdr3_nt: TGCAGTGCTGAGGAGGGGACTAGCGCATACAATGAGCAGTTCTTC

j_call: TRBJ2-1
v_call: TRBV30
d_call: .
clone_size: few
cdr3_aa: CAWTRLAATYNEQFF
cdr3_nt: TGTGCCTGGACGCGTTTGGCCGCGACCTACAATGAGCAGTTCTTC

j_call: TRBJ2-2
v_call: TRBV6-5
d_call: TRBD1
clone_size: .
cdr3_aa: CASSYGLGGSTGELFF
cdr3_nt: TGTGCCAGCAGTTACGGTTTAGGGGGCTCCACCGGGGAGCTGTTTTTT

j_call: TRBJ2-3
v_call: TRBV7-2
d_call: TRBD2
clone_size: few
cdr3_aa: CASSPTSVFDTQYF
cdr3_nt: TGTGCCAGCAGTCCTACTAGCGTCTTTGATACGCAGTATTTT

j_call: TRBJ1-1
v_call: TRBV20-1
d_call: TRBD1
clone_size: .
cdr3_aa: CSAGDRANEAFF
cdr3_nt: TGCAGTGCTGGGGACAGGGCGAATGAAGCTTTCTTT

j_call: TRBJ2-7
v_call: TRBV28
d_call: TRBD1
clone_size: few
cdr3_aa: CASSLSLGQSIYHEQYF
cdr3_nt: TGTGCCAGCAGTTTAAGTCTGGGACAGTCGATTTACCACGAGCAGTACTTC

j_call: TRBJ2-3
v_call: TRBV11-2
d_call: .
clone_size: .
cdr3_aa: CASSFPKGGSTDTQYF
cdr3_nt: TGTGCCAGCAGCTTCCCCAAGGGCGGGAGCACAGATACGCAGTATTTT

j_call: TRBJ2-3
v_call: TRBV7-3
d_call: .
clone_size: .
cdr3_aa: CASSFLGGPTDTQYF
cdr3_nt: TGTGCCAGCAGCTTTCTTGGGGGACCCACAGATACGCAGTATTTT

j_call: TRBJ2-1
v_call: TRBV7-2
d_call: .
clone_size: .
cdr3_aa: CASSRRVEGNEQFF
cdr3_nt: TGTGCCAGCAGCCGCAGGGTCGAAGGCAATGAGCAGTTCTTC

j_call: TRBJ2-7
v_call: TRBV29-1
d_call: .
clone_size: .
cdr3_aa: CSVEGGDSSYEQYF
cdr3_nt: TGCAGCGTTGAAGGAGGGGATAGCTCCTACGAGCAGTACTTC

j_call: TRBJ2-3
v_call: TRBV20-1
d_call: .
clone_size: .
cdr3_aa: CSARPPPGWGTDTQYF
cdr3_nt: TGCAGTGCTAGGCCCCCCCCGGGTTGGGGCACAGATACGCAGTATTTT

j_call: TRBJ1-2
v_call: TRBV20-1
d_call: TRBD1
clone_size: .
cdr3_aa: CSARPQGQGNYGYTF
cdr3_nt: TGCAGTGCTAGACCACAGGGACAGGGAAACTATGGCTACACCTTC

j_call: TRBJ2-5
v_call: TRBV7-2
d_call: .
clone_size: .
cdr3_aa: CASSLRGSYPTQYF
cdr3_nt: TGTGCCAGCAGCCTCCGGGGGTCTTACCCGACCCAGTACTTC

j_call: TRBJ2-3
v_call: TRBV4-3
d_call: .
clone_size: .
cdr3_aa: CASSQDGQFTDTQYF
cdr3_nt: TGCGCCAGCAGCCAAGACGGCCAGTTCACAGATACGCAGTATTTT

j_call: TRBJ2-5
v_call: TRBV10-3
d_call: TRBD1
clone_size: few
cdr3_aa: CAISEPDRDKYF
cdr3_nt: TGTGCCATCAGTGAGCCGGACAGGGACAAGTACTTC

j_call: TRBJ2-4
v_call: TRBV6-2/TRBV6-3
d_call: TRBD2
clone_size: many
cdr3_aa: CASSHGLAVAKNIQYF
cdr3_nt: TGTGCCAGCAGTCACGGACTAGCGGTAGCCAAAAACATTCAGTACTTC

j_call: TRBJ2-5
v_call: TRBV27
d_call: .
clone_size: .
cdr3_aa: CASSQTRAGPETQYF
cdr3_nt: TGTGCCAGCAGTCAGACCCGGGCAGGGCCAGAGACCCAGTACTTC

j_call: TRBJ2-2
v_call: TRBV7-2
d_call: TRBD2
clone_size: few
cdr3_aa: CASSPPGLAGGTGELFF
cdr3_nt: TGTGCCAGCAGCCCTCCGGGACTAGCGGGGGGGACCGGGGAGCTGTTTTTT

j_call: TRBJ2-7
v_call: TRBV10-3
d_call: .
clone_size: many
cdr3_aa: CAISEGTGTYEQYF
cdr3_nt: TGTGCCATCAGTGAGGGAACTGGCACCTACGAGCAGTACTTC

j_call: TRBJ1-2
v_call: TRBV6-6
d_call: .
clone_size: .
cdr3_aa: CASSYSERTVYGYTF
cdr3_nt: TGTGCCAGCAGTTACTCCGAGCGGACAGTCTATGGCTACACCTTC

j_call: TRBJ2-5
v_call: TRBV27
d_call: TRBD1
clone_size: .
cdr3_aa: CASSLMTGAGETQYF
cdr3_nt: TGTGCCAGCAGTCTAATGACAGGGGCGGGGGAGACCCAGTACTTC

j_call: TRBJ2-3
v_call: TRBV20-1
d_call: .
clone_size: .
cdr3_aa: CSATLKPTDTQYF
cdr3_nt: TGCAGCGCTACTCTTAAACCCACAGATACGCAGTATTTT

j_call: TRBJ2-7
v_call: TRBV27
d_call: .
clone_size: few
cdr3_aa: CASSLFGQHYEQYF
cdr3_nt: TGTGCCAGCAGTTTATTTGGACAGCACTACGAGCAGTACTTC

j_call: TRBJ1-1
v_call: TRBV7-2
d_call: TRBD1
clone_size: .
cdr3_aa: CASSFNRGTEAFF
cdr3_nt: TGTGCCAGCAGCTTTAACAGGGGCACTGAAGCTTTCTTT

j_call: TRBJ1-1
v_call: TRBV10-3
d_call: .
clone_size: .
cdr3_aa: CAISDGGANTEAFF
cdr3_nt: TGTGCCATCAGTGATGGGGGCGCGAACACTGAAGCTTTCTTT

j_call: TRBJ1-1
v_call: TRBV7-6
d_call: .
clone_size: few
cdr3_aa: CASRPGVDTEAFF
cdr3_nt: TGTGCCAGCAGGCCAGGGGTTGACACTGAAGCTTTCTTT

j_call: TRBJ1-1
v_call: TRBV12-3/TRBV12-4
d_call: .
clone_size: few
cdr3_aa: CASRRRQDLNTEAFF
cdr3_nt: TGTGCCAGCAGACGAAGACAGGATTTGAACACTGAAGCTTTCTTT

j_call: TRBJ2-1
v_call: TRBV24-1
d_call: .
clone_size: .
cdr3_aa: CATRGGTGSYNEQFF
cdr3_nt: TGTGCCACCAGGGGGGGGACAGGCTCCTACAATGAGCAGTTCTTC

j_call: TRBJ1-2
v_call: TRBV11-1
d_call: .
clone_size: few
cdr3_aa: CASSYTAGHYLYGYTF
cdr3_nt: TGTGCCAGCAGCTACACGGCGGGACATTACCTCTATGGCTACACCTTC

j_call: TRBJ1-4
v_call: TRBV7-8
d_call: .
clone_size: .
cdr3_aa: CASSRAPFATNEKLFF
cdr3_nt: TGTGCCAGCAGCCGTGCACCATTCGCAACTAATGAAAAACTGTTTTTT

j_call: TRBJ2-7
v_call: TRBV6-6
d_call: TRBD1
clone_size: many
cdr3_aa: CASSYSGTGGYEQYF
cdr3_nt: TGTGCCAGCAGTTACTCCGGGACAGGGGGCTACGAGCAGTACTTC

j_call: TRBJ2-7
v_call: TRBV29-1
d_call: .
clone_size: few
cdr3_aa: CSVGVYEQYF
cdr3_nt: TGCAGCGTCGGGGTCTACGAGCAGTACTTC

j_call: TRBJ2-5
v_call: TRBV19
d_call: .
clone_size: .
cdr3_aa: CASSISVEETQYF
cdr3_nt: TGTGCCAGTAGTATTTCTGTAGAAGAGACCCAGTACTTC

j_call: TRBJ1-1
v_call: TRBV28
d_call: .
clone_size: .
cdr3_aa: CASSLKTGDAFF
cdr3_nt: TGTGCCAGCAGTCTAAAGACAGGCGACGCTTTCTTT

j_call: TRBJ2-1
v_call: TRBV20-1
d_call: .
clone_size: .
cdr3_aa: CSARDNADHSYNEQFF
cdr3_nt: TGCAGTGCTAGAGATAACGCGGACCACTCCTACAATGAGCAGTTCTTC

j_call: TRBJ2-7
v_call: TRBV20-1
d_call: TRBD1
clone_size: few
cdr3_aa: CSARDRGRYEQYF
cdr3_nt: TGCAGTGCTAGAGACAGGGGGCGCTACGAGCAGTACTTC

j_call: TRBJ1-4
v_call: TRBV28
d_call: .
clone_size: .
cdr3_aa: CASSFAGAQDNEKLFF
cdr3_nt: TGTGCCAGCAGTTTCGCGGGGGCTCAGGATAATGAAAAACTGTTTTTT

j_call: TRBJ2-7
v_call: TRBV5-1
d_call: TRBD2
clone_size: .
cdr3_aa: CASSLLSSGPSYEQYF
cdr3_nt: TGCGCCAGCAGCTTGTTGTCTAGCGGGCCCTCCTACGAGCAGTACTTC

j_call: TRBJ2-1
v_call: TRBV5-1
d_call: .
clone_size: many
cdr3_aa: CASSLAYEQFF
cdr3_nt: TGTGCCAGCAGCTTAGCGTATGAGCAGTTCTTC

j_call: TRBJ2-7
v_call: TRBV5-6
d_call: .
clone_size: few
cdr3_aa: CASSLVRTPGGNSEQYF
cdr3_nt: TGTGCCAGCAGCTTGGTCCGCACACCCGGTGGGAACTCCGAGCAGTACTTC